This record concerns one T cell receptor beta chain sequence. Its specificity is unknown. The sample contains more than one DNA sequence encoding this CDR3. This sample is drawn from a study of cytotoxic CD8 clonotypes in ibrutinib-treated CLL. Study summary: The study included 11 relapsed/refractory and roughly 16 treatment-naive patients; about 17 had IGHV unmutated disease. Each sample contained, on average, about 250,000 productive templates and tens of thousands of productive rearrangements.

Trimming removed 2 bases from V and 2 bases from J; junction bases left unmatched: 1. Germline V lookup: CDR1 SGHTA, CDR2 FQGNSA. This CDR3 contains 14 residues. Using immunoSEQ multiplex PCR, the repertoire was profiled, and TCRdb retains in-frame clones only, with some absent. The profile covers over 110,000 clones, with roughly 90% appearing a single time and more than 10% taken by the ten largest. General observations from the study: Shared public clonotypes were rare, and on treatment they either got smaller or stayed the same. Baseline clonality was higher than in age-matched healthy donors and moved in step with circulating CD8+ T-cell counts.

This sequence was found in a human donor with chronic lymphocytic leukemia. The rearrangement uses TRBV7-2 and TRBJ2-5; 8 bases fit TRBD2. The material sequenced was PBMCs, taken after 12 months of ibrutinib treatment. The CDR3 reads CASSLTSGQETQYF. The CDR3 bases are TGTGCCAGCAGCTTAACTAGCGGTCAAGAGACCCAGTACTTC.